This T cell receptor beta chain was captured by sequencing in a study of T cell responses to AZD1222 COVID-19 vaccine. Looking at the study overall: Some second doses came at about 4 weeks and others at about 12 weeks; these were pooled.

V was shortened by 6 bases and J by 6 bases, with 20 bases between the two germline ends. The V gene's germline CDR1 is LNHDA and CDR2 SQIVND (reference sequence). CDR3 length: 15 residues. Findings and caveats of the study: Baseline serostatus was positive in only a handful of AZD1222 recipients. Spike-specific TCR breadth and depth rose after two AZD1222 doses.

Only in-frame clones appear in the TCRdb table, and some are missing; sequencing was by immunoSEQ multiplex PCR. The table includes roughly 97,000 clones, roughly 90% detected once. There are a few counts of this clone. The antigen remains unidentified. This material consisted of peripheral blood, taken on day 0 of AZD1222 vaccination. This sequence joins TRBV19 and TRBJ1-2; weak D call: TRBD1 (6 bases). This clonotype was obtained from an adult in good health. CDR3 DNA: TGTGCCAGTAGAAACCTGGGGGGGGCGATGGATGGCTACACCTTC. This codes for CASRNLGGAMDGYTF.